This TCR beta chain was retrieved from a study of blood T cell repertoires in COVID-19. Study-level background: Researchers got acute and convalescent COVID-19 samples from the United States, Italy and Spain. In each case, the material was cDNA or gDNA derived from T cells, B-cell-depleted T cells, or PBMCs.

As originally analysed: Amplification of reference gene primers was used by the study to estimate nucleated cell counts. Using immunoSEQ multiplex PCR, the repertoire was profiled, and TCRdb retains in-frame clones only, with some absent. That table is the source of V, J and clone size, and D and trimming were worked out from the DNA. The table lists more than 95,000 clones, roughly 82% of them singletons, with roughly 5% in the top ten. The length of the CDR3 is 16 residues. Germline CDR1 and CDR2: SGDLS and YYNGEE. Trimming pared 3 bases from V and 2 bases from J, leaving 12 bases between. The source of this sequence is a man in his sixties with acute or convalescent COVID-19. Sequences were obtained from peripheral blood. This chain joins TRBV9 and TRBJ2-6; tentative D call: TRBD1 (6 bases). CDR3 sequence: CASSGGGAPGANVLTF. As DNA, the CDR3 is TGTGCCAGCAGCGGAGGGGGAGCTCCTGGGGCCAACGTCCTGACTTTC.